What follows are 29 T cell receptor beta chains derived from one specimen sequenced in a study of beta chain features in type 1 diabetes. Every bit of the isolated RNA underwent reverse transcription, so sequencing read expressed TCRB transcripts. Assay used: immunoSEQ multiplex PCR; TCRdb lists only in-frame clones, some missing. The profile shows fewer than 500,000 clones, approximately 15% of them singletons. The specimen was naive CD4+ T cells from blood. The source is a man aged 30-40 years in good health.

This clone has more than one count but fewer than ten. V gene TRBV7-3 combines with J gene TRBJ2-1; D gene unclear. This CDR3 is built from 12 residues. Germline V gene sequence: CDR1 SGHTA, CDR2 FQGTGA. Between the trimmed V and J ends, which lost 5 bases and 9 bases, there was a span of 11 bases. This CDR3 is CASSPGAVEQFF. DNA for the CDR3: TGTGCCAGCAGCCCGGGCGCGGTTGAGCAGTTCTTC. Variable domain in full (rest from reference TRBV7-3 and TRBJ2-1): GAGVSQTPSNKVTEKGKYVELRCDPISGHTALYWYRQSLGQGPEFLIYFQGTGAADDSGLPNDRFFAVRPEGSVSTLKIQRTERGDSAVYLCASSPGAVEQFFGPGTRLTVL.

The chain uses TRBV4-1 and TRBJ2-5; weak D call: TRBD2 (6 bases). This CDR3 has 18 amino acids. V was clipped by 1 base and J by 5 bases, with 23 bases between them. Germline values: CDR1 MGHRA, CDR2 YSYEKL. The CDR3 reads CASSQVPSVGRPTETQYF. CDR3 in DNA: TGCGCCAGCAGCCAAGTTCCTTCCGTAGGGAGGCCCACCGAGACCCAGTACTTC.

The V and J genes are TRBV9 and TRBJ2-1; TRBD1 matches at 9 bases. This CDR3 region has 15 residues. V lost 1 base to trimming and J lost 8 bases; unmatched junction nucleotides: 7. Per the germline V gene, CDR1 is SGDLS and CDR2 is YYNGEE. The CDR3 is CASSVLGQGSYEQFF. Written as DNA, the CDR3 is TGTGCCAGCAGCGTATTGGGACAGGGCAGCTATGAGCAGTTCTTC.

This clone came up a few times. The chain recombines TRBV7-9 with TRBJ2-1; TRBD2 might be the D (6 bases). Germline assignment: CDR1 SEHNR and CDR2 FQNEAQ (reference sequence). V dropped 4 bases and J dropped 3 bases, with 10 bases sitting between them. The CDR3 spans 14 residues. CDR3 coding DNA: TGTGCCAGCAGCTCAGACGGGGGCTACAATGAGCAGTTCTTC. It is translated as CASSSDGGYNEQFF.

This clone was counted a few times. The chain recombines TRBV6-6 with TRBJ2-7; 7 bases line up with TRBD1. CDR1 MNHNY and CDR2 SVGAGI come from the germline V gene (reference sequence). Unmatched junction bases numbered 7, after V lost 4 bases and J lost 4 bases. The CDR3 covers 14 residues. For the CDR3, the DNA is TGTGCCAGCAGTTCGAGACAGGGTTGGTACGAGCAGTACGTC. This sequence encodes CASSSRQGWYEQYV.

About this clone: A read error may produce the germline difference seen at one junction end. The chain carries TRBV18 and TRBJ2-7; D may be TRBD1 or TRBD2 (5 bases each). Germline assignment: CDR1 KGHSH and CDR2 LQKENI. The length of the CDR3 is 11 residues. The CDR3 DNA follows: TGTGCCAGCTCACCACGGGACGAACAGTACTTC. Its protein is CASSPRDEQYF.

This clone turned up a few times. The chain joins TRBV7-2 to TRBJ2-7; weak D call: TRBD2 (5 bases). V was pared by 2 bases and J by 0 bases, with 11 bases between. The CDR3 covers 15 residues. Germline V gene data show CDR1 as SGHTA and CDR2 as FQGNSA. CDR3 sequence: CASSLSSSSSYEQYF. CDR3 nucleotides: TGTGCCAGCAGCTTATCTAGCAGTAGCTCCTACGAGCAGTACTTC.

This clone was recorded a few times. This chain joins TRBV15 and TRBJ2-7; no definite D call. The ends were cut back, 1 base at V and 2 bases at J, with 6 bases in the middle. Germline loops: CDR1 LNHNV, CDR2 YYDKDF (reference sequence). This CDR3 has 13 amino acids. The CDR3, as DNA: TGTGCCACCAGCAGAGCCTCCCCCTACGAGCAGTACTTC. This encodes CATSRASPYEQYF.

This clone occurred a few times. As DNA, the CDR3 is TGTGCCAGCAGTGAACTGACAATTACCAACACAGATACGCAGTATTTT. Encoded protein: CASSELTITNTDTQYF. J is TRBJ2-3 and V is TRBV2; D gene uncertain. The ends were cut back, 2 bases at V and 2 bases at J, with 14 bases in the middle. The CDR3 is 16 residues long. The V gene's germline CDR1 is SNHLY and CDR2 FYNNEI.

The rearrangement links TRBV7-8 to TRBJ2-2, with a weak D call TRBD1 (5 bases). This CDR3 has 13 residues. Looked up from germline, CDR1 is SGHVS and CDR2 is FQNEAQ. The V gene lost 3 bases and the J gene lost 6 bases, with 8 bases spanning the gap. The CDR3 DNA sequence: TGTGCCAGCAGCTTTACAGGACCCGGGGAGCTGTTTTTT. Protein: CASSFTGPGELFF. Together with reference TRBV7-8 and TRBJ2-2, the CDR3 gives the full variable domain: GAGVSQSPRYKVAKRGQDVALRCDPISGHVSLFWYQQALGQGPEFLTYFQNEAQLDKSGLPSDRFFAERPEGSVSTLKIQRTQQEDSAVYLCASSFTGPGELFFGEGSRLTVL.

The chain carries TRBV11-2 and TRBJ2-7, with D maybe TRBD2 (5 bases). Germline assignment: CDR1 SGHAT and CDR2 FQNNGV. V lost 5 bases, J lost 6 bases, and 20 bases lay in between. This CDR3 contains 15 residues. CDR3 nucleotides: TGTGCCAGCAGCCCTATTTCGGGGTATGGAGTCGAGCAGTACGTC. It specifies CASSPISGYGVEQYV.

The sample holds a few counts of this clone. This chain connects TRBV5-1 to TRBJ1-1; D possibly corresponds to TRBD1 (6 bases). The CDR3 extends over 15 amino acids. Germline assignment: CDR1 SGHRS and CDR2 YFSETQ. Trimming shortened V by 3 bases and J by 0 bases, and 12 bases separated the two germline ends. This chain's CDR3 is CASSSKTGMNTEAFF. CDR3 nucleotide sequence: TGCGCCAGCAGCTCTAAGACAGGTATGAACACTGAAGCTTTCTTT.

This sequence joins TRBV15 and TRBJ2-1; TRBD2 matches at 12 bases. This CDR3 has 15 amino acids. The V segment lost 1 base and the J segment 8 bases; nucleotides outside the gene matches: 3. Germline CDR1 reads LNHNV; CDR2 reads YYDKDF (reference sequence). The CDR3 loop is CATSRGLAGDYEQFF. As DNA, the CDR3 is TGTGCCACCAGCAGAGGACTAGCGGGAGACTATGAGCAGTTCTTC. Variable domain in full (rest from reference TRBV15 and TRBJ2-1): DAMVIQNPRYQVTQFGKPVTLSCSQTLNHNVMYWYQQKSSQAPKLLFHYYDKDFNNEADTPDNFQSRRPNTSFCFLDIRSPGLGDTAMYLCATSRGLAGDYEQFFGPGTRLTVL.

The rearrangement uses TRBV13 and TRBJ2-7, with 13 bases lining up with TRBD2. With 4 bases clipped from V and 0 bases from J, the junction kept 3 bases outside the gene matches. Germline V gene data show CDR1 as PRHDT and CDR2 as FYEKMQ (reference sequence). The length of the CDR3 is 16 residues. In DNA, the CDR3 is TGTGCCAGCAGCTCCCGGACTAGCGGGGGCTCCTACGAGCAGTACGTC. This sequence encodes CASSSRTSGGSYEQYV.

This clone has only a few counts. The chain carries TRBV7-2 and TRBJ2-3, with 10 bases identical to TRBD2. The CDR3 runs to 15 residues. The V segment lost 5 bases and the J segment 2 bases; nucleotides outside the gene matches: 4. In germline, CDR1 is SGHTA, CDR2 FQGNSA. In nucleotides, the CDR3 is TGTGCCAGCAGCCCCGGACTAGCGGTCACAGATACGCAGTATTTT. It translates to CASSPGLAVTDTQYF.

This clone was seen more than once but under ten times. This chain uses TRBV7-6 with TRBJ2-1, with 13 bases aligning to TRBD2. The J segment lost 15 bases and the V segment lost 5 bases, leaving 16 bases of the junction unmatched. This CDR3 is 16 amino acids long. Germline V gene sequence: CDR1 SGHVS, CDR2 FNYEAQ. CDR3 DNA: TGTGCCAGCAGCCGGTCACCGGGACTAGCGGGATTGCGGCGGTTCTTC. Translation: CASSRSPGLAGLRRFF.

This rearrangement joins TRBV4-2 to TRBJ2-1, with unresolved D. CDR1 and CDR2 (germline): LGHNA, YNFKEQ. V lost 0 bases and J lost 10, with 7 bases in between. The CDR3 contains 12 residues. For the CDR3, the DNA is TGTGCCAGCAGCCAAGAGATTGGAGAGCAGTTCTTC. Translated: CASSQEIGEQFF.

This clone was seen a handful of times. The chain uses TRBV20-1 and TRBJ2-7, with 7 bases aligning to TRBD1. The junction had 9 bases not matched to a gene; V was cut back by 7 bases and J by 9 bases. Germline-derived CDR1 and CDR2 are DFQATT and SNEGSKA (reference sequence). CDR3 length: 11 amino acids. CDR3 DNA sequence: TGCAGTGTTAGTGGGACAGTAGGGCAGTACTTC. Translated: CSVSGTVGQYF.

There are a few counts of this clone. The chain has TRBV29-1 and TRBJ2-6, with D possibly TRBD1 on 5 matching bases. V lost 6 bases and J 0 bases, leaving 9 bases between the germline ends. CDR1 and CDR2 (germline): SQVTM, ANQGSEA. This CDR3 spans 14 amino acids. CDR3 DNA sequence: TGCAGCGTCCAGGGTAACTCTGGGGCCAACGTCCTGACTTTC. Protein product: CSVQGNSGANVLTF.

The chain joins TRBV25-1 to TRBJ2-1; D gene unclear. The CDR3 loop spans 15 amino acids. In germline, CDR1 is MGHDK, CDR2 SYGVNS. V gave up 2 bases and J gave up 0 bases, with 8 bases separating them. CDR3 DNA sequence: TGTGCCAGCAGTGAACCTGCGAGCTCCTACAATGAGCAGTTCTTC. Translation: CASSEPASSYNEQFF.

The chain links TRBV4-1 to TRBJ2-5; tentatively, D is TRBD2 (6 bases). The V end was cut by 1 base, the J end by 4 bases, with 13 bases between. Germline assignment: CDR1 MGHRA and CDR2 YSYEKL. The CDR3 length is 15 residues. CDR3 sequence reads: CASSQVGQGGETQYF. In nucleotides, the CDR3 is TGCGCCAGCAGCCAAGTAGGGCAGGGAGGAGAGACCCAGTACTTC.

The chain combines TRBV7-9 with TRBJ2-2; tentatively, D is TRBD1 (6 bases). The germline CDR1 and CDR2 sequences are SEHNR and FQNEAQ (reference sequence). The CDR3 runs 17 residues. V was shortened by 2 bases and J by 1 base, with 14 bases between the two germline ends. CDR3 DNA: TGTGCCAGCAGCTTACACAGGGACCGTCAGAACACCGGGGAGCTGTTTTTT. Protein: CASSLHRDRQNTGELFF.

The chain employs TRBV7-2 and TRBJ2-5; D remains ambiguous. The length of the CDR3 is 13 residues. Germline-derived CDR1 and CDR2 are SGHTA and FQGNSA. V shed 4 bases and J shed 5 bases, with 11 bases lying between them. CDR3 in amino acids: CASSSRVGETQYF. For the CDR3, the DNA is TGTGCCAGCAGCTCAAGGGTGGGGGAGACCCAGTACTTC.

This clone was observed a few times. V usage is TRBV5-4 and J usage is TRBJ2-4, with unresolved D. The V and J ends lost 0 bases and 2 bases respectively, with 6 bases between them. This CDR3 is built from 14 residues. In germline, CDR1 is SGHNT, CDR2 YYREEE (reference sequence). CDR3 protein: CASSLGESKNIQYF. The CDR3 DNA reads TGTGCCAGCAGCTTGGGGGAATCCAAAAACATTCAGTACTTC.

This clone was observed a few times. The chain combines TRBV7-6 with TRBJ2-3; D is possibly TRBD2 (7 bases). The V gene's germline CDR1 is SGHVS and CDR2 FNYEAQ. The V gene lost 5 bases and the J gene lost 1 base, with 13 bases spanning the gap. This CDR3 region has 15 residues. CDR3 residues: CASSPVGGRTDTQYF. The CDR3 DNA reads as TGTGCCAGCAGCCCTGTCGGGGGGCGCACAGATACGCAGTATTTT.

This clone was seen only a few times. Here the CDR3 reads CASSQENGAPYEQYF. The CDR3 nucleotides read TGCGCCAGCAGCCAAGAAAACGGGGCTCCCTACGAGCAGTACTTC. This rearrangement joins TRBV4-1 to TRBJ2-7; the D gene could be TRBD1 or TRBD2 (5 bases each). Germline V gene lookup returns CDR1 MGHRA and CDR2 YSYEKL. Trimming took off 0 bases at V and 2 bases at J, with 11 bases between the two ends. The CDR3 has 15 residues.

This clone was recorded only once. This chain connects TRBV7-9 to TRBJ1-2, with 7 bases that match TRBD1. The CDR3 covers 14 residues. Germline loops: CDR1 SEHNR, CDR2 FQNEAQ (reference sequence). V dropped 6 bases and J dropped 7; count of bases not matched to a gene: 11. CDR3 bases: TGTGCCAGCAGACCTACAGGGGCCCTCTCTGGCTACACCTTC. As protein: CASRPTGALSGYTF.

Only a few counts were recorded for this clone. In nucleotides, the CDR3 is TGTGCCAGCAGAAGGGAGCGGGGGGTACAAGAGACCCAGTACTTC. Its translation is CASRRERGVQETQYF. The V gene is TRBV2, the J gene TRBJ2-5, with 9 bases that match TRBD2. Germline V gives CDR1 SNHLY, CDR2 FYNNEI. The CDR3 totals 15 residues. The ends lost 6 bases at V and 2 bases at J; junction bases unmatched: 7.

The rearrangement joins TRBV9 to TRBJ2-1; D is undetermined. The V end lost 0 bases, the J end lost 0 bases, and 16 bases lay between the germline ends. Looked up from germline, CDR1 is SGDLS and CDR2 is YYNGEE. This CDR3 contains 18 residues. In nucleotides, the CDR3 is TGTGCCAGCAGCGTAGAGAGTGCAGGTTCGAGCTCCTACAATGAGCAGTTCTTC. Amino acid sequence: CASSVESAGSSSYNEQFF.